Listed here are 9 T cell receptor beta chains from one sample, sequenced in a study of CD8+ T cells in alopecia areata. Following extraction, RNA underwent reverse transcription to cDNA, which served as the sequencing template. The table came from immunoSEQ multiplex PCR; TCRdb's copy has only in-frame clones and leaves some out. The profile shows some 110,000 clones, 55% to 70% of them singletons. What was sequenced was CD4+ T cells sorted from blood. The receptors shown here come from a human donor in good health.

The V call is TRBV5-4, the J call TRBJ2-4, with a weak D call TRBD2 (5 bases). Trimming stripped 0 bases from V and 13 bases from J, with 14 bases between. This CDR3 spans 13 amino acids. Looked up from germline, CDR1 is SGHNT and CDR2 is YYREEE (reference sequence). The CDR3 loop is CASSLGIPGSQYF. As DNA, the CDR3 is TGTGCCAGCAGCTTGGGGATCCCGGGGTCCCAGTACTTC.

This chain connects TRBV2 to TRBJ2-5; possibly TRBD2 for D (5 bases). Germline assignment: CDR1 SNHLY and CDR2 FYNNEI. Trimming took off 6 bases at V and 1 base at J, with 6 bases between the two ends. The CDR3 covers 12 residues. The CDR3 bases are TGTGCCAGCAGGGACTTCCAAGAGACCCAGTACTTC. Translating gives CASRDFQETQYF.

This clone was observed a few times. The gene calls are TRBV7-2 and TRBJ2-7; no clear D gene. Trimming pared 1 base from V and 1 base from J, leaving 2 bases between. The CDR3 length is 12 residues. Germline V gene lookup returns CDR1 SGHTA and CDR2 FQGNSA. The CDR3 sequence: CASSLVSYEQYF. The CDR3, as DNA: TGTGCCAGCAGCTTAGTTTCCTACGAGCAGTACTTC.

This clone was observed a handful of times. The genes are TRBV5-1 and TRBJ1-1; perhaps TRBD1 as D (6 bases). Trimming cost V 4 bases and J 6 bases, with 16 bases left between them. The CDR3 length is 14 residues. CDR1 and CDR2 from the germline V gene are SGHRS and YFSETQ. The CDR3 protein is CASSAWTEQAEAFF. The DNA of the CDR3 is TGCGCCAGCAGCGCTTGGACAGAACAAGCTGAAGCTTTCTTT. The full variable domain, with the rest looked up from reference TRBV5-1 and TRBJ1-1, is KAGVTQTPRYLIKTRGQQVTLSCSPISGHRSVSWYQQTPGQGLQFLFEYFSETQRNKGNFPGRFSGRQFSNSRSEMNVSTLELGDSALYLCASSAWTEQAEAFFGQGTRLTVV.

This clone was observed a handful of times. The V and J genes are TRBV25-1 and TRBJ1-2; D not certain. Trimming took off 0 bases at V and 5 bases at J, with 10 bases between the two ends. Germline V lookup: CDR1 MGHDK, CDR2 SYGVNS. The length of the CDR3 is 14 residues. The CDR3 bases are TGTGCCAGCAGTGAATATCCAGAATCTTATGGCTACACCTTC. Translation: CASSEYPESYGYTF.

The chain is built from TRBV23-1 and TRBJ2-7; TRBD1 is a possible D gene (5 bases). TRBV23-1 is given ORF status, its function remaining uncertain. V dropped 8 bases and J dropped 6 bases, with 11 bases sitting between them. This CDR3 is built from 11 residues. The DNA for the CDR3 is TGCGCCAGCTTCGACAGTGGCGAGCAGTACTTC. This gives the protein CASFDSGEQYF.

This clone was picked up one time. The chain employs TRBV19 and TRBJ2-2; D might be TRBD1 (6 bases). V lost 5 bases, J lost 0 bases, and 13 bases lay in between. The CDR3 contains 16 residues. In germline, CDR1 is LNHDA, CDR2 SQIVND (reference sequence). CDR3 protein: CASSLNGGANTGELFF. DNA for the CDR3: TGTGCCAGTAGTTTAAATGGGGGCGCGAACACCGGGGAGCTGTTTTTT.

The chain recombines TRBV27 with TRBJ2-1; D is undetermined. Germline CDR1 MNHEY, CDR2 SMNVEV (reference sequence). The CDR3 is 14 amino acids. V lost 8 bases and J 2 bases, leaving 13 bases between the germline ends. The CDR3 sequence: CASRAYHTYNEQFF. The CDR3 nucleotides read TGTGCCAGCCGGGCCTACCATACCTACAATGAGCAGTTCTTC.

With respect to this clone: The sample carries other DNA sequences with the same CDR3. The chain combines TRBV7-9 with TRBJ1-1, with D possibly matching TRBD1 (5 bases). CDR3 length: 14 residues. The ends were cut back, 5 bases at V and 2 bases at J, with 12 bases in the middle. CDR1 and CDR2 (germline): SEHNR, FQNEAQ (reference sequence). CDR3 in DNA: TGTGCCAGCAGCCCCCTCGGGGGTAACACTGAAGCTTTCTTT. Translation gives CASSPLGGNTEAFF. Full variable domain (outside the CDR3, taken from reference TRBV7-9 and TRBJ1-1): DTGVSQNPRHKITKRGQNVTFRCDPISEHNRLYWYRQTLGQGPEFLTYFQNEAQLEKSRLLSDRFSAERPKGSFSTLEIQRTEQGDSAMYLCASSPLGGNTEAFFGQGTRLTVV.